This T cell receptor beta chain was identified during a study of monozygotic twins with inflammatory bowel disease. General study results and limits: TCRbeta diversity (inverse Simpson) was lower in IBD patients than in healthy co-twins. No one strong IBD-associated signal or clonotype was supported.

Eight separate reactions per sample yielded the cDNA. TCRdb re-called the 5' RACE reads and shows each CDR3 protein once, DNA omitted. Recorded for this sample: approximately 400,000 distinct CDR3 sequences. Concerning this clonotype itself: The antigen is not known.

CDR1 and CDR2 (germline): LGHNA, YSLEER. The CDR3 sequence is 14 residues long. Whole blood served as the source of total RNA, and no T cell sorting took place. The sample comprised blood. This chain uses TRBV4-3 with TRBJ2-7; TCRdb indicates TRBD1, and absent DNA this call remains unverified. This TCR was recovered from a human donor with ulcerative colitis or Crohn's disease, or a healthy co-twin of an affected twin (not recorded which). This chain's CDR3 is CASSLPGQLYEQYF.